Here is one T cell receptor beta chain with its context. Trimming took 3 bases from V and 9 from J, leaving 14 bases between them. CDR1 is SEHNR and CDR2 is FQNEAQ in the germline V gene (reference sequence). The CDR3 consists of 13 residues. TCRdb's copy holds only in-frame clones and misses some; the assay was immunoSEQ multiplex PCR. This sample has some 380,000 clones; approximately 91% occur once, and the top ten carry 2% to 2.5%. In terms of age and location, participants ranged from about 18 to 95 years and lived in fewer than 30 US areas. These data belong to a study of blood T cell repertoires in COVID-19.

The sequenced sample consisted of PBMCs or T cells enriched from blood (not recorded which). This TCR was sampled from a woman in her thirties or forties with acute COVID-19. The chain combines TRBV7-9 with TRBJ1-1, with a possible D match to TRBD1 (5 bases). The CDR3, as DNA: TGTGCCAGCAGCTTGGGGGGGAGCAGGAAAGCTTTCTTT. This sequence encodes CASSLGGSRKAFF.